Listed below are T cell receptor beta chains from one sample, sequenced in a study of T cells in Graves' hyperthyroidism and ophthalmopathy. TCRdb passed the multiplex PCR reads through MiXCR, listing each CDR3 protein once. The data contain 490,000 or so distinct CDR3 sequences, roughly 16% of them singletons. Material for sequencing was blood. These receptors were collected from a woman in her thirties with Graves' ophthalmopathy. Both conserved end residues are part of each CDR3. D genes are given only for firm matches. Size is omitted from some rows. Given values are once, few, many or a class for expanded clones.

D,J,size,V,CDR3,DNA
TRBD1,TRBJ2-7,-,TRBV5-1,CASSLQGAPTYEQYF,TGCGCCAGCAGCTTACAGGGGGCGCCTACCTACGAGCAGTACTTC
TRBD2,TRBJ2-1,-,TRBV6-1,CASREVAGPNEQFF,TGTGCCAGCAGGGAAGTAGCGGGACCGAATGAGCAGTTCTTC
-,TRBJ2-7,-,TRBV2,CASSPGFTSYEQYF,TGTGCCAGTAGTCCAGGGTTTACGTCCTACGAGCAGTACTTC
TRBD1,TRBJ2-7,once,TRBV6-2/TRBV6-3,CASSGDREHYEQYF,TGTGCCAGCAGTGGCGACAGGGAACACTACGAGCAGTACTTC
-,TRBJ1-2,-,TRBV19,CASSIGAGQLYSNYGYTF,TGTGCCAGTAGTATTGGGGCCGGACAGCTCTATTCTAACTATGGCTACACCTTC
TRBD1,TRBJ1-1,many,TRBV5-1,CASSPRVGQGRTEAFF,TGCGCCAGCAGCCCACGTGTCGGACAGGGTCGCACTGAAGCTTTCTTT
-,TRBJ1-5,many,TRBV7-8,CASSLQGMEPQHF,TGTGCCAGCAGCCTTCAGGGGATGGAACCCCAGCATTTT
-,TRBJ2-3,few,TRBV7-3,CASSLKASVTDTQYF,TGTGCCAGCAGCTTAAAAGCTAGCGTAACAGATACGCAGTATTTT
TRBD2,TRBJ2-1,-,TRBV2,CASTRLARRSQFF,TGTGCCAGCACCAGACTAGCGCGACGTAGTCAGTTCTTC
-,TRBJ1-5,-,TRBV28,CASSLYTGGGDRPQHF,TGTGCCAGCAGTTTATATACGGGGGGAGGTGATCGGCCCCAGCATTTT
-,TRBJ1-1,many,TRBV27,CASSRRVGTEAFF,TGTGCCAGCAGCCGCAGGGTAGGAACTGAAGCTTTCTTT
-,TRBJ2-7,once,TRBV6-1,CASSAAGQTTYEQYF,TGTGCCAGCAGTGCCGCCGGGCAGACCACCTACGAGCAGTACTTC
-,TRBJ1-1,many,TRBV4-1,CASSQEQQPSTEAFF,TGCGCCAGCAGCCAAGAACAACAGCCTAGCACTGAAGCTTTCTTT
-,TRBJ2-5,-,TRBV2,CASGGDSGTTQYF,TGTGCCAGCGGCGGAGATTCAGGGACAACCCAGTACTTC
TRBD2,TRBJ2-7,few,TRBV20-1,CSARPGLLYEQYF,TGCAGTGCTAGACCGGGACTACTCTACGAGCAGTACTTC
TRBD2,TRBJ2-1,many,TRBV12-3/TRBV12-4,CASSSGMASYNEQFF,TGTGCCAGCAGCAGCGGGATGGCGTCCTACAATGAGCAGTTCTTC
-,TRBJ2-5,-,TRBV2,CASWDSPQETQYF,TGTGCCAGCTGGGATAGCCCCCAAGAGACCCAGTACTTC
TRBD1,TRBJ2-1,-,TRBV2,CASRRTGNNEQFF,TGTGCCAGCAGGCGGACAGGTAACAATGAGCAGTTCTTC